This T cell receptor (beta chain) was identified during a study of immune heterogeneity within non-small cell lung tumors. CDR1 LNHDA and CDR2 SQIVND come from the germline V gene (reference sequence). J gave up 6 bases and V 1 base, and 10 bases lay outside the gene matches. The CDR3 contains 17 residues. Per sample, around 0.55 ug of bulk tumor genomic DNA was the template used. Several biopsies were spaced far apart within each primary tumor and obtained as surgery took place. Curative surgery was performed on patients who had untreated, newly diagnosed non-small cell lung cancer. This clonotype was detected only a few times. With 32 V and 13 J primers, multiplex PCR amplified the TCR beta CDR3. TCRdb redid the calling of the multiplex PCR reads with MiXCR, one entry per CDR3 protein. This sample has fewer than 25,000 distinct CDR3 sequences, with 28% found just once.

The sequence was obtained from a man between 35 and 55 years old with non-small cell lung cancer. Sequencing was carried out using lung tumor tissue. This rearrangement joins TRBV19 to TRBJ1-5; 9 nucleotides agree with TRBD1. The CDR3 sequence is CASSIVPRTGVFQPQHF. CDR3 nucleotides: TGTGCCAGTAGTATAGTCCCCCGGACAGGGGTCTTTCAGCCCCAGCATTTT.